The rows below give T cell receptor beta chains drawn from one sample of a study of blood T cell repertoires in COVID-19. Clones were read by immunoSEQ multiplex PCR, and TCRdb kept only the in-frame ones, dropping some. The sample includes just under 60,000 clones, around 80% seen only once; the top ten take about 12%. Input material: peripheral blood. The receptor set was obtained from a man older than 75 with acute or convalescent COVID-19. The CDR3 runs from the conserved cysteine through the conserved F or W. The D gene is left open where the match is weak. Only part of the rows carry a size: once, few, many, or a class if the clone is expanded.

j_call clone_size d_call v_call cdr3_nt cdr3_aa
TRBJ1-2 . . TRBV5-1 TGCGCCAGCAGCGGCGGGCCCGGAAACTATGGCTACACCTTC CASSGGPGNYGYTF
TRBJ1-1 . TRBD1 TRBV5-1 TGCGCCAGCAGCTCCCGGGACAGGGATACTGAAGCTTTCTTT CASSSRDRDTEAFF
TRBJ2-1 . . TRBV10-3 TGTGCCATCAGTGAGTCGATGATTATGGGGACTTCCAATGAGCAGTTCTTC CAISESMIMGTSNEQFF
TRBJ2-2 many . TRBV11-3 TGTGCCAGCAGCTTCCCCCGTGTCCTTTCCGGGGAGCTGTTTTTT CASSFPRVLSGELFF
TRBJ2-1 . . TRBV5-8 TGTGCCAGCAGCTTGTTCGTAGTCGGCAATGAGCAGTTCTTC CASSLFVVGNEQFF
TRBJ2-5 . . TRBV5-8 TGTGCCAGCAGCTTAGACTCACAGACCCAGTACTTC CASSLDSQTQYF
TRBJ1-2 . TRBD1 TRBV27 TGTGCCAGCAGTTTATCGGGGACAGCTACTTTCTATGGCTACACCTTC CASSLSGTATFYGYTF
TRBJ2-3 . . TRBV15 TGTGCCACCAGCAGAGGGGGCATGGAAGCGCAGTATTTT CATSRGGMEAQYF
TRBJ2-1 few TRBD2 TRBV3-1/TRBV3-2 TGTGCCAGCAGCCCGGTAGCGGGGTCCTCCTACAATGAGCAGTTCTTC CASSPVAGSSYNEQFF
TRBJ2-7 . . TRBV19 TGTGCCACCCAATCATCGGGCGAGCAGTACTTC CATQSSGEQYF
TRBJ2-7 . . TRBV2 TGTGCCAGCAGTGAATCTAGCAGATCCGCCGAGCAGTACTTC CASSESSRSAEQYF
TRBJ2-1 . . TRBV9 TGTGCCAGCAGCGTAGTAGGACAGTACAATGAGCAGTTCTTC CASSVVGQYNEQFF
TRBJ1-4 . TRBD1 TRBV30 TGTGCCTGGAGGTGGGGACAGGGGACTAATGAAAAACTGTTTTTT CAWRWGQGTNEKLFF
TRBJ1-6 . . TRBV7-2 TGTGCCAGCAGCAACAGAATGGGGGGCTCCTATAATTCACCCCTCCACTTT CASSNRMGGSYNSPLHF
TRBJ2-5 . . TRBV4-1 TGCGCCAGCAGCCAAAAAGGGGTGGGGCAGGGAGAGACCCAGTACTTC CASSQKGVGQGETQYF
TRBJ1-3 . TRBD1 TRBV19 TGTGCCAGTAGTAAAAGGGGGCCTGGAAACACCATATATTTT CASSKRGPGNTIYF
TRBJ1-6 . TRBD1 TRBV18 TGTGCCAGCTCACCGGGGACAGGGGGTATGAATTCACCCCTCCACTTT CASSPGTGGMNSPLHF
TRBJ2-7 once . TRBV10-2 TGCGCCAGCACTTCTGGGACTTACGAGCAGTACTTC CASTSGTYEQYF